This T cell receptor (beta chain) comes out of a study of T cells in Graves' hyperthyroidism and ophthalmopathy. About the research overall: Peripheral blood was obtained at initial diagnosis, preceding any treatment.

The CDR3 runs 16 residues. CDR1 SGHTA and CDR2 FQGNSA come from the germline V gene. V shed 5 bases and J 1 base; nucleotides not matched to a gene: 8. Researchers amplified the TCR beta CDR3 regions from RNA transcripts. First-round RT-PCR of the TCR CDR3 relied on the HTBI primer set. TCRdb re-analysed the multiplex PCR reads in MiXCR, keeping a single row per CDR3 protein. The top ten clones hold about 31% of a sample with about 500,000 distinct CDR3 sequences, more than 15% of them seen once. The sample consisted of blood. The origin of this receptor is a woman aged 25 to 45 with Graves' ophthalmopathy. The chain uses TRBV7-2 and TRBJ1-3, with TRBD1 matching 7 bases. In nucleotides, the CDR3 is TGTGCCAGCAGCCAATGGCAGGGGGGATCTGGAAACACCATATATTTT. This codes for CASSQWQGGSGNTIYF.